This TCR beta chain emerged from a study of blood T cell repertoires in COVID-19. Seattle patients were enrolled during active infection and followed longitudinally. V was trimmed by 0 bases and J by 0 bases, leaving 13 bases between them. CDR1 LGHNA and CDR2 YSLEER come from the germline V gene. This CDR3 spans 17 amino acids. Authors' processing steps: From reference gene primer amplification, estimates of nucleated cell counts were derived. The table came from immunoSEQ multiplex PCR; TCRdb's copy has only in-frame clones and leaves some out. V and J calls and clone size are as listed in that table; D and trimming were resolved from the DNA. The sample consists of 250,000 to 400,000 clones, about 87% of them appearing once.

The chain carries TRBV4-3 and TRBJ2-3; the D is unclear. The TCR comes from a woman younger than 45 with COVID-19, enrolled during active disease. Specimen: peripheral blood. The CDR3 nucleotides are TGCGCCAGCAGCCAAGATGCTACAGCTCCTAGCACAGATACGCAGTATTTT. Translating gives CASSQDATAPSTDTQYF.